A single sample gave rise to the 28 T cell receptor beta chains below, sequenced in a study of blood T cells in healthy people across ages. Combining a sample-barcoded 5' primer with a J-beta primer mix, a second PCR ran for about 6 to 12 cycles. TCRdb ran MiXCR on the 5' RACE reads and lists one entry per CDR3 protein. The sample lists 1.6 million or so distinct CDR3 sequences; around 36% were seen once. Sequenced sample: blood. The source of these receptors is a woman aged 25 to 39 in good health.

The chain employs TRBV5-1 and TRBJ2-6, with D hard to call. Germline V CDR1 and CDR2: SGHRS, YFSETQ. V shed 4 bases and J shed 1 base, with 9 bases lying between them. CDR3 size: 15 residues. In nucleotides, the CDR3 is TGCGCCAGCAGCCCCGGAGAATCTGGGGCCAACGTCCTGACTTTC. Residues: CASSPGESGANVLTF. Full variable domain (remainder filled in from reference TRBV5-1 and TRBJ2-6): KAGVTQTPRYLIKTRGQQVTLSCSPISGHRSVSWYQQTPGQGLQFLFEYFSETQRNKGNFPGRFSGRQFSNSRSEMNVSTLELGDSALYLCASSPGESGANVLTFGAGSRLTVL.

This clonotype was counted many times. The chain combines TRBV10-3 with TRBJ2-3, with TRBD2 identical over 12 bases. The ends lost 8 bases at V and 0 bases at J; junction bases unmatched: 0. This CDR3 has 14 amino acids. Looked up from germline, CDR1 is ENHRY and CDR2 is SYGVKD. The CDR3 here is CAIGTSGSTDTQYF. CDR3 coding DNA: TGTGCCATCGGGACTAGCGGGAGCACAGATACGCAGTATTTT.

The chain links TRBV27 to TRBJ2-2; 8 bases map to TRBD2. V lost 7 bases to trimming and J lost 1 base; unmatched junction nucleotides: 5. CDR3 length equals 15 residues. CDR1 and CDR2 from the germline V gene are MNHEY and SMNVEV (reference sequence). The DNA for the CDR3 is TGTGCCAGCACCCATGGGACTAGGAACACCGGGGAGCTGTTTTTT. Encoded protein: CASTHGTRNTGELFF.

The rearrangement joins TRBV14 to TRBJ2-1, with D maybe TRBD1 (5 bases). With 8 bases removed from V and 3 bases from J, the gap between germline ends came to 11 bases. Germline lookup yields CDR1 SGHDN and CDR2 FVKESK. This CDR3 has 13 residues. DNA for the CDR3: TGTGCCAGCTCCAGACAGCTCTACAATGAGCAGTTCTTC. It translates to CASSRQLYNEQFF.

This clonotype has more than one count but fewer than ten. This CDR3 reads CASSQEAGTLGGYTF. As DNA, the CDR3 is TGCGCCAGCAGCCAAGAGGCGGGTACCTTGGGTGGCTACACCTTC. This chain uses TRBV4-1 with TRBJ1-2; D not certain. CDR1 is MGHRA and CDR2 is YSYEKL in the germline V gene. Trimming removed 0 bases at V and 7 bases at J, with 15 bases between. The CDR3 contains 15 residues.

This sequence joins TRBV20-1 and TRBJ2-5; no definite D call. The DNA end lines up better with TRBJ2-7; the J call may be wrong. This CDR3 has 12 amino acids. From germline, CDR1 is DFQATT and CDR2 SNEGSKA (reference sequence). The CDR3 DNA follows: TGCAGTGCTAGTGACGGCCCCTACGAGCAGTACTTC. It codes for CSASDGPYEQYF.

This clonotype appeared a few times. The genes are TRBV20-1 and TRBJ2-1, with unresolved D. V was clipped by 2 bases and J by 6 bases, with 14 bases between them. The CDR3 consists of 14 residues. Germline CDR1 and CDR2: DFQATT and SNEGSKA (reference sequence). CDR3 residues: CSARMAQTGNEQFF. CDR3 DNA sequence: TGCAGTGCTAGAATGGCACAGACGGGCAATGAGCAGTTCTTC.

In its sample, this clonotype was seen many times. CDR3 sequence reads: CASSLAPRVSSYNEQFF. CDR3 nucleotide sequence: TGTGCCAGCAGCTTAGCGCCGCGGGTTAGCTCCTACAATGAGCAGTTCTTC. The rearrangement joins TRBV7-2 to TRBJ2-1; tentative D call: TRBD2 (5 bases). This CDR3 region has 17 residues. V was clipped by 0 bases and J by 0 bases, with 12 bases between them. The germline CDR1 and CDR2 sequences are SGHTA and FQGNSA.

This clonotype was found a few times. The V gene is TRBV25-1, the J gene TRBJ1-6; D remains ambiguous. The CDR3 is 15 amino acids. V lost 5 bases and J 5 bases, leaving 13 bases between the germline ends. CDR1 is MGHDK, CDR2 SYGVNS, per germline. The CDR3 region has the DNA TGTGCCAGCAGTCCGGAGGCAGGAAATAATTCACCCCTCCACTTT. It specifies CASSPEAGNNSPLHF.

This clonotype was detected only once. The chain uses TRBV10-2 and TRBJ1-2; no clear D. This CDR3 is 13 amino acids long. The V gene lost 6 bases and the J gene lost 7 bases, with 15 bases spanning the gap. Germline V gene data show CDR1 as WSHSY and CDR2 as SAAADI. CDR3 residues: CASSLNPRGGYTF. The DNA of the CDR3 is TGCGCCAGCAGCTTGAACCCCCGAGGTGGCTACACCTTC.

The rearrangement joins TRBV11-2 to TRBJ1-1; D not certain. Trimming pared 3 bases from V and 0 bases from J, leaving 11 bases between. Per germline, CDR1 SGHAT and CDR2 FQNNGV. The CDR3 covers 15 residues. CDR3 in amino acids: CASSLGGNLNTEAFF. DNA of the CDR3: TGTGCCAGCAGCTTGGGCGGAAACCTGAACACTGAAGCTTTCTTT.

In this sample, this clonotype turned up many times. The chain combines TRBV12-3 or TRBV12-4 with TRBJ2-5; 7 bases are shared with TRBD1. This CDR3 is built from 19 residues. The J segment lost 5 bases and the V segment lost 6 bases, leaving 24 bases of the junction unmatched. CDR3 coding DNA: TGTGCCAGCAGCCCTCTAAGGGGGCATACGACCCCTAGTTTGGAGACCCAGTACTTC. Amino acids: CASSPLRGHTTPSLETQYF.

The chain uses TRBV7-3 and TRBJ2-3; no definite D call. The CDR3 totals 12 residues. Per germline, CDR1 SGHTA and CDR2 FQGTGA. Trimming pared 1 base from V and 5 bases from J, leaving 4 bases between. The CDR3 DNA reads TGTGCCAGCAGCTTAAGGGAAGATACGCAGTATTTT. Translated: CASSLREDTQYF.

The DNA for the CDR3 is TGTGCCACCGGGACTGACACAGATACGCAGTATTTT. Residues: CATGTDTDTQYF. The J gene is TRBJ2-3, the V gene TRBV10-3, with a possible D match to TRBD2 (6 bases). CDR3 size: 12 residues. From germline, CDR1 is ENHRY and CDR2 SYGVKD. Trimming stripped 10 bases from V and 2 bases from J, with 10 bases between.

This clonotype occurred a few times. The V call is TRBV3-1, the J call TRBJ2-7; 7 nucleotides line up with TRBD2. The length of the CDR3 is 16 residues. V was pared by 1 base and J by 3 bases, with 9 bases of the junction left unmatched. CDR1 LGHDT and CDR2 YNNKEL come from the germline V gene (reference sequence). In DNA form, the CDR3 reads TGTGCCAGCAGCCAAGGGACGCGGGGGAGGGGCTACGAGCAGTACTTC. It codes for CASSQGTRGRGYEQYF.

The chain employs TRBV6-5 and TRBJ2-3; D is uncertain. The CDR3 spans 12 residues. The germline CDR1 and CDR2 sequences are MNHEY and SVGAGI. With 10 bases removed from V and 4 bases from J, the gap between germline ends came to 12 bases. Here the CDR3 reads CATTSHADTQYF. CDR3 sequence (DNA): TGTGCCACCACATCCCACGCAGATACGCAGTATTTT.

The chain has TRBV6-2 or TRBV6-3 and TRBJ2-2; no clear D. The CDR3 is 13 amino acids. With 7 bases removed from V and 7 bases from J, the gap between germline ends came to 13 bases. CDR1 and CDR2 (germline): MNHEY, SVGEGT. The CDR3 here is CASTQLGNGELFF. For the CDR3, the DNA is TGTGCCAGCACCCAGCTGGGTAACGGGGAGCTGTTTTTT.

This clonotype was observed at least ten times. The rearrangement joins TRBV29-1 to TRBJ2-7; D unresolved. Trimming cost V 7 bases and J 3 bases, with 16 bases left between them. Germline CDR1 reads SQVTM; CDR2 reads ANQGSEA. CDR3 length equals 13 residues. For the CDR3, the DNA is TGCAGCGCCCTCGATAGGGCAAGCTACGAGCAGTACTTC. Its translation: CSALDRASYEQYF.

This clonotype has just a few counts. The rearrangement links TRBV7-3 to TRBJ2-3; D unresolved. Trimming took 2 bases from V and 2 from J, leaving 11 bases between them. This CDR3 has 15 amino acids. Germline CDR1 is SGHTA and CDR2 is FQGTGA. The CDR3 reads CASSLLPATTDTQYF. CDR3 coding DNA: TGTGCCAGCAGCTTACTGCCGGCGACCACAGATACGCAGTATTTT.

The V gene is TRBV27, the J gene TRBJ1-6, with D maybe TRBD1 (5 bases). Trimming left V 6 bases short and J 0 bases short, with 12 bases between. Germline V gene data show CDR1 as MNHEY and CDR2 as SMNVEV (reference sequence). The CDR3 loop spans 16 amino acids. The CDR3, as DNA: TGTGCCAGCAGCACGGACACTAGCTCCTATAATTCACCCCTCCACTTT. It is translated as CASSTDTSSYNSPLHF.

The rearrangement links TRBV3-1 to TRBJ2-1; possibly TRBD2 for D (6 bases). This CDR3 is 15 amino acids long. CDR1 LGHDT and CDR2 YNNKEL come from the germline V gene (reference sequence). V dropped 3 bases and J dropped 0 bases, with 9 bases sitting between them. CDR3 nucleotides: TGTGCCAGCAGCCAGGGACTTTTCTCCTACAATGAGCAGTTCTTC. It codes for CASSQGLFSYNEQFF.

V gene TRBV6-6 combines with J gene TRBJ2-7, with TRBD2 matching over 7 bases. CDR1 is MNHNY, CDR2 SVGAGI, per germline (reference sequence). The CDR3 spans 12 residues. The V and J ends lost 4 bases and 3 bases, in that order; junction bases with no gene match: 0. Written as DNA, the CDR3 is TGTGCCAGCAGTTGGGACTACTACGAGCAGTACTTC. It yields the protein CASSWDYYEQYF.

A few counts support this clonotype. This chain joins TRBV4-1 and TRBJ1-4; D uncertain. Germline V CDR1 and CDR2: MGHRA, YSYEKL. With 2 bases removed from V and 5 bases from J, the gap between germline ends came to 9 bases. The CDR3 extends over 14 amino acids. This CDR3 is CASSQPPINEKLFF. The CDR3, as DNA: TGCGCCAGCAGCCAACCCCCTATAAATGAAAAACTGTTTTTT.

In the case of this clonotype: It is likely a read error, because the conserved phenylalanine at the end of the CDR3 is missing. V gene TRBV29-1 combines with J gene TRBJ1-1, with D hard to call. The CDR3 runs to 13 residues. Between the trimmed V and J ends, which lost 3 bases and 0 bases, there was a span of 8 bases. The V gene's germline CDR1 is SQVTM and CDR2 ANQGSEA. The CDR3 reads CSVDPGLNTEAFC. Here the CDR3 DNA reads TGCAGCGTTGATCCAGGACTGAACACTGAAGCTTTCTGT.

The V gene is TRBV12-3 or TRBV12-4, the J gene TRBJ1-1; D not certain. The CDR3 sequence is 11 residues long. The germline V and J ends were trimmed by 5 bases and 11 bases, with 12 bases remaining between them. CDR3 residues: CASSTTISAFF. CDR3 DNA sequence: TGTGCCAGCAGTACCACAATTTCGGCTTTCTTT.

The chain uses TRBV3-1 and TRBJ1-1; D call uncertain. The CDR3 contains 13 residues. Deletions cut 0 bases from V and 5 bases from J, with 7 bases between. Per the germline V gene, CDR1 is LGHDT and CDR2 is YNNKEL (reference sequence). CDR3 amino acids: CASSQEGYTEAFF. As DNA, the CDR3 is TGTGCCAGCAGCCAAGAGGGGTATACTGAAGCTTTCTTT. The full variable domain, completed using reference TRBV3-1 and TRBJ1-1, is DTAVSQTPKYLVTQMGNDKSIKCEQNLGHDTMYWYKQDSKKFLKIMFSYNNKELIINETVPNRFSPKSPDKAHLNLHINSLELGDSAVYFCASSQEGYTEAFFGQGTRLTVV.

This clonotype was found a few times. DNA for the CDR3: TGCGCCAGCAACGGGGGGGCCTGGGATACGCAGTATTTT. This encodes CASNGGAWDTQYF. The gene calls are TRBV10-1 and TRBJ2-3; the match to TRBD2 covers 8 bases. The CDR3 spans 13 residues. CDR1 is WNHNN and CDR2 is SYGVQD in the germline V gene (reference sequence). V shed 7 bases, J shed 6 bases, and the junction held 6 bases outside the gene matches.

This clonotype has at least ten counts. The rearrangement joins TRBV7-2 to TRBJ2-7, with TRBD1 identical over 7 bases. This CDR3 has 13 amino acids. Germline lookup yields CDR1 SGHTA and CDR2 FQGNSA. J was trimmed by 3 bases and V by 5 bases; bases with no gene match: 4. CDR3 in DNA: TGTGCCAGCAGCCTGGGGACAGTCTACGAGCAGTACTTC. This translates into CASSLGTVYEQYF.